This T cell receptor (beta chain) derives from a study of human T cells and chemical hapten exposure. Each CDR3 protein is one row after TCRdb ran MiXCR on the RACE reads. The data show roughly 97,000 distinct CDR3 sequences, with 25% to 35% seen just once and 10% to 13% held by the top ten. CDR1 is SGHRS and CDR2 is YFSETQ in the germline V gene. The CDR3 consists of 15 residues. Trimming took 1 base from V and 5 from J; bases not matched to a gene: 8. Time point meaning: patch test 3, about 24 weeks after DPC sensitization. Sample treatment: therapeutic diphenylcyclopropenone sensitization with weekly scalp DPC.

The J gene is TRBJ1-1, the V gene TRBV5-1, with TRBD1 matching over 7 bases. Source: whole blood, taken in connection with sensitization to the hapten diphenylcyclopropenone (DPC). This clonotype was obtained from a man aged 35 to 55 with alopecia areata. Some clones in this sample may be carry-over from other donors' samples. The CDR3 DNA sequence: TGCGCCAGCAGCTTGCTATGGCAGGGGGGGACTGAAGCTTTCTTT. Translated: CASSLLWQGGTEAFF. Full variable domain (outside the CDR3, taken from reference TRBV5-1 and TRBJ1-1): KAGVTQTPRYLIKTRGQQVTLSCSPISGHRSVSWYQQTPGQGLQFLFEYFSETQRNKGNFPGRFSGRQFSNSRSEMNVSTLELGDSALYLCASSLLWQGGTEAFFGQGTRLTVV.